This T cell receptor beta chain was captured by sequencing in a study of blood T cell repertoires in COVID-19. The overall study: In each case, the material was cDNA or gDNA derived from T cells, B-cell-depleted T cells, or PBMCs.

The ends were cut back, 3 bases at V and 4 bases at J, with 7 bases in the middle. The CDR3 spans 13 residues. Original processing methods: Researchers report that nucleated cell counts were estimated from reference gene primer amplification. Generated by immunoSEQ multiplex PCR, the TCRdb table keeps only in-frame clones and is missing some. For V, J and clone size, that table is used; D and trimming come from the DNA. The data hold some 220,000 clones, with nearly 90% observed a single time. Sequencing was performed on peripheral blood. The sequence derives from a woman aged 18-29 years who had recovered from COVID-19. The chain links TRBV12-3 or TRBV12-4 to TRBJ2-1; D is uncertain. The DNA for the CDR3 is TGTGCCAGCAGTTTTACGAGATACAATGAGCAGTTCTTC. Encoded protein: CASSFTRYNEQFF.